The 22 T cell receptor beta chains below were found in one sample sequenced in a study of blood T cells in healthy people across ages. Primers used in a second PCR of about 7 to 12 cycles were a sample-barcoded 5' primer and a J-beta primer mix. Each CDR3 protein is one row after TCRdb ran MiXCR on the 5' RACE reads. The sample lists 1.8 million or so distinct CDR3 sequences; around 40% were seen once. Sample: blood. These receptors all stem from a human donor in good health.

The V gene is TRBV29-1, the J gene TRBJ1-1, with D tentatively TRBD1 (5 bases). CDR1 is SQVTM and CDR2 is ANQGSEA in the germline V gene. The CDR3 consists of 14 residues. Trimming left V 7 bases short and J 1 base short, with 16 bases between. The CDR3 region is CSGGGMMSNTEAFF. CDR3 DNA sequence: TGCAGCGGGGGGGGAATGATGTCGAACACTGAAGCTTTCTTT.

This clonotype was counted ten times or more. The J gene is TRBJ2-7, the V gene TRBV12-3 or TRBV12-4; D is possibly TRBD1 (6 bases). The CDR3 sequence is 13 residues long. Trimming removed 6 bases from V and 2 bases from J, with 11 bases in between. The CDR3 nucleotides read TGTGCCAGCAGCCGAACAGGGCCCTACGAGCAGTACTTC. This encodes CASSRTGPYEQYF.

This clonotype was observed a handful of times. The chain uses TRBV5-8 and TRBJ2-5, with a possible D match to TRBD1 (6 bases). Germline-derived CDR1 and CDR2 are SGHTS and YDEGEE. Between the trimmed V and J ends, which lost 2 bases and 3 bases, there was a span of 17 bases. The CDR3 contains 16 residues. This chain's CDR3 is CASSFLQGRGEETQYF. CDR3 sequence (DNA): TGTGCCAGCAGCTTTCTACAGGGTCGGGGCGAAGAGACCCAGTACTTC.

CDR3 region: CASALSSYNEQFF. CDR3 DNA: TGTGCCTCCGCGTTAAGCTCCTACAATGAGCAGTTCTTC. The J gene is TRBJ2-1, the V gene TRBV6-5, with no clear D. Germline values: CDR1 MNHEY, CDR2 SVGAGI. Trimming left V 11 bases short and J 0 bases short, with 11 bases between. The CDR3 has 13 amino acids.

This clonotype was counted a single time. V usage is TRBV12-3 or TRBV12-4 and J usage is TRBJ1-3, with D perhaps matching TRBD1 (5 bases). Trimming removed 6 bases at V and 0 bases at J, with 12 bases between. The CDR3 loop spans 15 amino acids. CDR3 DNA sequence: TGTGCCAGCAGCCGGGACGGGTCCTCTGGAAACACCATATATTTT. This codes for CASSRDGSSGNTIYF.

This clonotype occurred a few times. The chain carries TRBV5-1 and TRBJ2-5; 10 nucleotides match TRBD1. The J call may be wrong; the DNA end is better matched by TRBJ2-7. The CDR3 covers 15 residues. CDR1 and CDR2 from the germline V gene are SGHRS and YFSETQ. The CDR3 nucleotides read TGCGCCAGCAGCTTAGGACAGGGGGTGTTGGACGAGCAGTACTTC. It specifies CASSLGQGVLDEQYF.

In this sample, this clonotype turned up a few times. This sequence joins TRBV20-1 and TRBJ2-7; D ambiguous. Trimming left V 1 base short and J 5 bases short, with 15 bases between. The CDR3 spans 14 residues. Germline lookup yields CDR1 DFQATT and CDR2 SNEGSKA (reference sequence). The chain's CDR3 is CSARVRAHGDEQYF. CDR3 bases: TGCAGTGCTAGAGTCCGGGCTCATGGGGACGAGCAGTACTTC.

There are a few counts of this clonotype. The chain uses TRBV6-1 and TRBJ1-2, with a possible D match to TRBD1 (6 bases). With 3 bases removed from V and 2 bases from J, the gap between germline ends came to 13 bases. The CDR3 consists of 15 residues. Germline V gives CDR1 MNHNS, CDR2 SASEGT. The CDR3: CASSDRGIGNYGYTF. CDR3 nucleotides: TGTGCCAGCAGTGACAGGGGCATAGGAAACTATGGCTACACCTTC.

V usage is TRBV10-3 and J usage is TRBJ1-2, with 7 nucleotides matching TRBD1. The CDR3 has 14 residues. Germline-derived CDR1 and CDR2 are ENHRY and SYGVKD. With 0 bases clipped from V and 8 bases from J, the junction kept 6 bases outside the gene matches. CDR3: CAISESTGLKGYTF. The CDR3 region has the DNA TGTGCCATCAGTGAGTCGACAGGGTTAAAGGGCTACACCTTC.

This sequence joins TRBV4-3 and TRBJ2-1; the D is unclear. CDR3 length: 16 amino acids. V lost 0 bases, J lost 4 bases, and 13 bases lay in between. Germline-derived CDR1 and CDR2 are LGHNA and YSLEER. CDR3 in amino acids: CASSQDRPPYYNEQFF. DNA of the CDR3: TGCGCCAGCAGCCAAGATCGACCCCCTTATTACAATGAGCAGTTCTTC.

The rearrangement links TRBV6-2 or TRBV6-3 to TRBJ2-7, with D possibly being TRBD2 (6 bases). The CDR3 contains 15 residues. Trimming pared 2 bases from V and 5 bases from J, leaving 16 bases between. Germline CDR1 is MNHEY and CDR2 is SVGEGT. CDR3 loop: CASSYLTSPQDEQYF. The CDR3, as DNA: TGTGCCAGCAGTTACCTGACTAGTCCCCAAGACGAGCAGTACTTC.

The rearrangement joins TRBV4-3 to TRBJ2-4; D may be TRBD1 (5 bases). The J call may be wrong; the DNA end is better matched by TRBJ2-7. Per germline, CDR1 LGHNA and CDR2 YSLEER. This CDR3 spans 14 amino acids. CDR3 sequence reads: CASSQDRRASEQYF. In DNA form, the CDR3 reads TGCGCCAGCAGCCAAGACCGCAGGGCCAGCGAGCAGTACTTC.

This clonotype turned up a few times. The chain links TRBV12-3 or TRBV12-4 to TRBJ1-1, with D perhaps TRBD1 (6 bases). This CDR3 spans 13 amino acids. Trimming took 6 bases from V and 3 from J, leaving 11 bases between them. CDR3 protein: CASRGGAYTEAFF. For the CDR3, the DNA is TGTGCCAGCAGGGGGGGGGCGTACACTGAAGCTTTCTTT.

The CDR3 nucleotides are TGTGCCAGCAGTTTGGGGGACTTGTACCAAGAGACCCAGTACTTC. It codes for CASSLGDLYQETQYF. The chain uses TRBV28 and TRBJ2-5, with a weak D call TRBD2 (6 bases). CDR1 and CDR2 (germline): MDHEN, SYDVKM. This CDR3 region has 15 residues. V lost 3 bases and J 0 bases, leaving 11 bases between the germline ends.

V gene TRBV24-1 combines with J gene TRBJ2-3, with a possible D match to TRBD2 (5 bases). The CDR3 contains 14 residues. CDR1 KGHDR and CDR2 SFDVKD come from the germline V gene. Trimming took 7 bases from V and 2 from J, leaving 12 bases between them. Here the CDR3 reads CATSQRANTDTQYF. CDR3 bases: TGTGCCACCAGCCAGAGGGCAAACACAGATACGCAGTATTTT.

The chain is built from TRBV29-1 and TRBJ1-2; D is possibly TRBD1 (6 bases). Between the trimmed V and J ends, which lost 5 bases and 0 bases, there was a span of 13 bases. The germline V gene has CDR1 SQVTM and CDR2 ANQGSEA. This CDR3 has 14 residues. The CDR3 DNA follows: TGCAGCGTTACCTTGGACAGAGCTAACTATGGCTACACCTTC. It specifies CSVTLDRANYGYTF.

The chain is built from TRBV28 and TRBJ1-2, with D possibly TRBD1 on 6 matching bases. CDR1 MDHEN and CDR2 SYDVKM come from the germline V gene. The V and J ends lost 4 bases and 5 bases respectively, with 17 bases between them. CDR3 size: 15 residues. CDR3 amino acids: CASSSDRAGVYGYTF. The CDR3 DNA follows: TGTGCCAGCAGTTCGGATCGAGCAGGGGTGTATGGCTACACCTTC.

In the case of this clonotype: One end of the junction fails to match germline, which may point to a read error. V usage is TRBV2 and J usage is TRBJ2-1; tentatively, D is TRBD1 or TRBD2 (5 bases each). Germline CDR1 is SNHLY and CDR2 is FYNNEI. The CDR3 is made up of 17 amino acids. The CDR3 DNA is TGCGCCAGCAGTGCCCGCCGGGCCCCGAGGGGTTCAAATGAGCAGTTCTTC. Translated, it gives CASSARRAPRGSNEQFF.

This chain links TRBV29-1 with TRBJ2-7; perhaps TRBD2 as D (6 bases). V gave up 6 bases and J gave up 2 bases, with 17 bases separating them. Per germline, CDR1 SQVTM and CDR2 ANQGSEA. The CDR3 covers 14 residues. The CDR3 DNA follows: TGCAGCGTGGCCCCTCGGGGGATCGCCTACGAGCAGTACTTC. Its translation is CSVAPRGIAYEQYF.

V usage is TRBV24-1 and J usage is TRBJ2-1; D gene uncertain. V lost 0 bases to trimming and J lost 7 bases, with 3 bases between them. The germline V gene has CDR1 KGHDR and CDR2 SFDVKD. This CDR3 is 12 amino acids long. In DNA, the CDR3 is TGTGCCACCAGTGATTTGAAAAATGAGCAGTTCTTC. Translating it yields CATSDLKNEQFF.

This clonotype was observed a handful of times. The chain couples TRBV5-8 to TRBJ1-1, with D perhaps TRBD1 (6 bases). The CDR3 extends over 13 amino acids. The germline V gene has CDR1 SGHTS and CDR2 YDEGEE. V was shortened by 7 bases and J by 1 base, with 11 bases between the two germline ends. CDR3 bases: TGTGCCAGCGGGATCAGGGGGAACACTGAAGCTTTCTTT. Encoded protein: CASGIRGNTEAFF.

This chain uses TRBV12-3 or TRBV12-4 with TRBJ1-6; 7 bases map to TRBD1. With V trimmed by 5 bases and J by 5 bases, 6 bases remained unmatched. The CDR3 consists of 15 residues. CDR3 residues: CASSNPGGDNSPLHF. The CDR3 DNA is TGTGCCAGCAGTAATCCAGGGGGGGATAATTCACCCCTCCACTTT.